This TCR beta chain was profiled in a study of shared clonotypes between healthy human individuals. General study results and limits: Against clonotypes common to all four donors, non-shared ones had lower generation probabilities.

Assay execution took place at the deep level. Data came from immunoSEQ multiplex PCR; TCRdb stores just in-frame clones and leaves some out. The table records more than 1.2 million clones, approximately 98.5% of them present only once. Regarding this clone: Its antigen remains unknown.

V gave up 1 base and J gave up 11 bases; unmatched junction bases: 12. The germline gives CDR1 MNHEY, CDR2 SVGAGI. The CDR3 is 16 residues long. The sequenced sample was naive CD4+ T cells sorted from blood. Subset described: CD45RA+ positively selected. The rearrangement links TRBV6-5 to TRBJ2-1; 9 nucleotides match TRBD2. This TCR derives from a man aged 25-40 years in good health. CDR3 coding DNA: TGTGCCAGCAGTTACTTCAAGGGGGCGGGAGGGCCCCAGCAGTTCTTC. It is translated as CASSYFKGAGGPQQFF.